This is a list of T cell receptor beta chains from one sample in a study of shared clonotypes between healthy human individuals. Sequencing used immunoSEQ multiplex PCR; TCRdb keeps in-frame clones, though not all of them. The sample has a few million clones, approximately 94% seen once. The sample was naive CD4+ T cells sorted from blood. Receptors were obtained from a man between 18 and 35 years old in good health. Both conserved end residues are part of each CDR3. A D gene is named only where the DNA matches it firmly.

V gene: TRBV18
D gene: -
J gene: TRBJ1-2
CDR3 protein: CASSPPNRDKTTSNYGYTF

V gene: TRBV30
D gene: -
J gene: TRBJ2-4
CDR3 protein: CAWSGQGGAKNIQYF

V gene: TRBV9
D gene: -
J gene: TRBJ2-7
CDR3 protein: CASSPRGRDYEQYF

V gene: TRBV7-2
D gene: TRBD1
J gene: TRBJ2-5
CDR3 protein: CASSLTGEETQYF

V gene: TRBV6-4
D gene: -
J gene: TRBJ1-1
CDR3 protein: CASSDPTGLNTEAFF

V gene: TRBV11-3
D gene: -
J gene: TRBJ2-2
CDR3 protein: CASSLSGQRLFF

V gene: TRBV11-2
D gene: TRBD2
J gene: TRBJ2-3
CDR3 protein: CASNAFLALAGGDTQYF

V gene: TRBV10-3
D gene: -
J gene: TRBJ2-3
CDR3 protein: CAISPSRGQTDTQYF

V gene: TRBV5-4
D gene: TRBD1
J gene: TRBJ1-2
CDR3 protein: CASSLDRQGAVYGYTF

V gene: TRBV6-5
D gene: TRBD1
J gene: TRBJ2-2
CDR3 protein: CASSPGTDQSGELFF

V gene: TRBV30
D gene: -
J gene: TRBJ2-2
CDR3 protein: CALGGAGITGELFF

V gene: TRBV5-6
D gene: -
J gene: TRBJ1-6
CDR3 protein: CASSLEGTLADSPLHF

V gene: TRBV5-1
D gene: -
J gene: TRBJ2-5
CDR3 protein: CASSRSGQETQYF

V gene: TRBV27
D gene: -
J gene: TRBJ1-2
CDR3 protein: CASSSAGAVRYYGYTF

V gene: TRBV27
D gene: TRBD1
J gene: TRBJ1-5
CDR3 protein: CASSRPGTGRGPYSNQPQHF

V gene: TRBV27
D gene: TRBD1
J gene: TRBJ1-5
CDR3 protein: CASSLRQGVDQPQHF

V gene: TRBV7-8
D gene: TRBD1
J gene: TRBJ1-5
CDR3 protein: CASSLRGQGTLVGNQPQHF

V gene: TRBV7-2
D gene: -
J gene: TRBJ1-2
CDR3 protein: CASSLWGRDYGYTF

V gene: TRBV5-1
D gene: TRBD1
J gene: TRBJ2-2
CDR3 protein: CASSFGTANTGELFF

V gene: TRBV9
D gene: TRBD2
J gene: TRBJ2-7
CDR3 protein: CASSLSGGSIYEQYF

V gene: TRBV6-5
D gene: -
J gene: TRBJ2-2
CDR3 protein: CASSYSRGMGTGELFF

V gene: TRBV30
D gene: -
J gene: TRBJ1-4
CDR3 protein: CAWRPGVGYTEKLFF

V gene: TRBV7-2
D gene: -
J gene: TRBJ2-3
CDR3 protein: CASSLVSTQYF

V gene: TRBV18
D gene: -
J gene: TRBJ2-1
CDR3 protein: CASSPTDARGQFF

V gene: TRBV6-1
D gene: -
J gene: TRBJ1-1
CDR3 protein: CASILQGLKEAFF

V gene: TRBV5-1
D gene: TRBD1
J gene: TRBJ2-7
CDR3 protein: CASSATGLSYEQYF

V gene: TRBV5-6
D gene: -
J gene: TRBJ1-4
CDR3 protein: CASSLQTPELFF